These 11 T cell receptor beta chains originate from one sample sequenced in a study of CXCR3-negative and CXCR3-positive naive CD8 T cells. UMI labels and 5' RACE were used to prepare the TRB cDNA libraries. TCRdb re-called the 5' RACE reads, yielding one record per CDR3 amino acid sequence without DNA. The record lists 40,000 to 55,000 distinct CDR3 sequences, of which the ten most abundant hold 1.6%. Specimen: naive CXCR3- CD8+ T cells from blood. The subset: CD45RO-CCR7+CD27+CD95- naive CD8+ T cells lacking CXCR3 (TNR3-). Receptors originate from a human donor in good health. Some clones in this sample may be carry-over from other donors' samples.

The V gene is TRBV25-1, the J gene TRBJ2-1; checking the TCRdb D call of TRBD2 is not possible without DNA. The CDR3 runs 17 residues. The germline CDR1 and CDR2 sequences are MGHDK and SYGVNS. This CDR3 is CASSRGGGSLSYNEQFF.

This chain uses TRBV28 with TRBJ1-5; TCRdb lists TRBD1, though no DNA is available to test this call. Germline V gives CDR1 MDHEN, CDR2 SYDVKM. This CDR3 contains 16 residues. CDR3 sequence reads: CASSFIREGRNQPQHF.

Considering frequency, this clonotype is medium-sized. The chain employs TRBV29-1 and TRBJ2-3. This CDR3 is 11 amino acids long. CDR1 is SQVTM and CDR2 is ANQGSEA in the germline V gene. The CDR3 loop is CSVEREGTQYF.

CDR3 sequence reads: CASRNYNEQFF. The rearrangement links TRBV6-5 to TRBJ2-1. Germline assignment: CDR1 MNHEY and CDR2 SVGAGI. The CDR3 runs 11 residues.

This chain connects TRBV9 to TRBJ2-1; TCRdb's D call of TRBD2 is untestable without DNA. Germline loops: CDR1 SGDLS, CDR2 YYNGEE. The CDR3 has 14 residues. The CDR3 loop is CASGGLAGGNEQFF.

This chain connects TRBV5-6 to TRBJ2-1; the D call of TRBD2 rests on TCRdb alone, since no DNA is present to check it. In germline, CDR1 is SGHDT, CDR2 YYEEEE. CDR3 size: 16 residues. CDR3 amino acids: CASSFPTGLVYNEQFF.

The CDR3: CASSLGDRAYEQYF. This chain links TRBV12-3 or TRBV12-4 with TRBJ2-7; TCRdb's assignment of TRBD1 cannot be checked, as there is no DNA. The CDR3 is 14 residues long.

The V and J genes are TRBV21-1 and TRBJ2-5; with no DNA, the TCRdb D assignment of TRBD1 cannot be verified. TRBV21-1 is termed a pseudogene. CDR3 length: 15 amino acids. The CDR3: CASSKETGLRETQYF.

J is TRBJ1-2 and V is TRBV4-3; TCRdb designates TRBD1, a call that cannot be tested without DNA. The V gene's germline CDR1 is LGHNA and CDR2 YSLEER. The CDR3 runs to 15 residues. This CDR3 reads CASSQESGMNYGYTF.

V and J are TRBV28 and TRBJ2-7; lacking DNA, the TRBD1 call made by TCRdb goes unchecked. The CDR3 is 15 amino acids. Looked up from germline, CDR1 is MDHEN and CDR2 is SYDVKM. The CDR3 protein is CASSLLGTGVYEQYF.

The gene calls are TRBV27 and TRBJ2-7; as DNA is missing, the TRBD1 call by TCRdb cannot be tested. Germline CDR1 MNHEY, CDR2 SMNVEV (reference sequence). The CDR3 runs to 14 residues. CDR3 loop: CASSFGTGGAEQYF.